These T cell receptor beta chains were read from a single sample in a study of blood T cell repertoires in COVID-19. Profiling relied on immunoSEQ multiplex PCR, and the TCRdb table lists in-frame clones only, not all of them. The sample has 68,000 or so clones, 75% to 90% seen once. Specimen: peripheral blood. The source of these receptors is a man between 50 and 59 years old with active COVID-19. Each CDR3 is given with its conserved first and last residue. Each record gives: D gene, J gene, V gene, CDR3 protein. D genes are given only for firm matches.

D gene: TRBD1; J gene: TRBJ1-1; V gene: TRBV5-1; CDR3 protein: CASAKPGTGFMNTEAFF
D gene: .; J gene: TRBJ2-1; V gene: TRBV6-5; CDR3 protein: CASSRAPGIEQFF
D gene: TRBD1; J gene: TRBJ1-1; V gene: TRBV6-5; CDR3 protein: CASSRQGHTEAFF
D gene: TRBD2; J gene: TRBJ2-5; V gene: TRBV18; CDR3 protein: CASSPAGGWETQYF
D gene: TRBD2; J gene: TRBJ2-7; V gene: TRBV11-2; CDR3 protein: CASSLLAGSYEQYF
D gene: .; J gene: TRBJ2-1; V gene: TRBV7-2; CDR3 protein: CASSLGGSYNEQFF
D gene: .; J gene: TRBJ2-5; V gene: TRBV11-2; CDR3 protein: CASSKRQKIKAKETQYF
D gene: .; J gene: TRBJ2-7; V gene: TRBV3-1/TRBV3-2; CDR3 protein: CASSLQGSYEQYF
D gene: TRBD1; J gene: TRBJ2-5; V gene: TRBV19; CDR3 protein: CASSVGQGWKTQYF
D gene: TRBD2; J gene: TRBJ2-1; V gene: TRBV5-1; CDR3 protein: CASSRTSGGAWEQFF
D gene: .; J gene: TRBJ1-1; V gene: TRBV18; CDR3 protein: CASSPPSGRDTEAFF
D gene: TRBD2; J gene: TRBJ2-5; V gene: TRBV7-2; CDR3 protein: CASSFQRGQETQYF
D gene: .; J gene: TRBJ1-1; V gene: TRBV2; CDR3 protein: CASSFDKNTEAFF
D gene: .; J gene: TRBJ2-3; V gene: TRBV28; CDR3 protein: CASRTTGYRTDTQYF
D gene: TRBD1; J gene: TRBJ2-2; V gene: TRBV5-1; CDR3 protein: CASSWDSHNTGELFF
D gene: TRBD2; J gene: TRBJ2-4; V gene: TRBV29-1; CDR3 protein: CSVTRGGFGSKNIQYF
D gene: .; J gene: TRBJ1-1; V gene: TRBV15; CDR3 protein: CATSEGLLNTEAFF
D gene: TRBD1; J gene: TRBJ1-2; V gene: TRBV19; CDR3 protein: CASRPGQGIWNYGYTF
D gene: TRBD2; J gene: TRBJ2-1; V gene: TRBV24-1; CDR3 protein: CATRASGRDNEQFF
D gene: .; J gene: TRBJ1-6; V gene: TRBV7-9; CDR3 protein: CASSFGGLNNSPLHF
D gene: TRBD1; J gene: TRBJ1-4; V gene: TRBV6-1; CDR3 protein: CASSALAAGQGEKLFF
D gene: .; J gene: TRBJ2-5; V gene: TRBV9; CDR3 protein: CASSVAPSGQETQYF
D gene: .; J gene: TRBJ1-1; V gene: TRBV11-2; CDR3 protein: CASSLGLMNTEAFF
D gene: TRBD1; J gene: TRBJ1-2; V gene: TRBV19; CDR3 protein: CASSRGGADYGYTF
D gene: TRBD1; J gene: TRBJ1-2; V gene: TRBV2; CDR3 protein: CASSGGQGRGYTF
D gene: .; J gene: TRBJ2-4; V gene: TRBV7-8; CDR3 protein: CASSSHRSLAKNIQYF
D gene: .; J gene: TRBJ1-2; V gene: TRBV7-8; CDR3 protein: CASSSQSGLWGYTF
D gene: TRBD2; J gene: TRBJ2-1; V gene: TRBV4-1; CDR3 protein: CASSQERASGGSYNEQFF
D gene: TRBD2; J gene: TRBJ2-5; V gene: TRBV3-1/TRBV3-2; CDR3 protein: CASSQRRWALADQETQYF
D gene: TRBD1; J gene: TRBJ1-5; V gene: TRBV7-6; CDR3 protein: CASSLVAPGTGVGQPQHF
D gene: .; J gene: TRBJ1-5; V gene: TRBV6-4; CDR3 protein: CASSPGHFSNQPQHF
D gene: TRBD1; J gene: TRBJ1-2; V gene: TRBV7-2; CDR3 protein: CASSLQTGGLSGYTF
D gene: TRBD1; J gene: TRBJ2-5; V gene: TRBV5-1; CDR3 protein: CASSARQGRRETQYF
D gene: .; J gene: TRBJ2-3; V gene: TRBV7-9; CDR3 protein: CASSLILGDTDTQYF
D gene: TRBD1; J gene: TRBJ1-1; V gene: TRBV19; CDR3 protein: CASSIIGRGLGEAFF
D gene: .; J gene: TRBJ1-5; V gene: TRBV5-8; CDR3 protein: CASSLERTQPQHF
D gene: TRBD1; J gene: TRBJ2-3; V gene: TRBV5-6; CDR3 protein: CASNQQGALTDTQYF
D gene: .; J gene: TRBJ1-5; V gene: TRBV4-1; CDR3 protein: CASSQLRGQPQHF
D gene: .; J gene: TRBJ1-1; V gene: TRBV5-4; CDR3 protein: CASSVQGVNTEAFF
D gene: .; J gene: TRBJ1-2; V gene: TRBV5-1; CDR3 protein: CASSLGAGNYGYTF
D gene: .; J gene: TRBJ1-5; V gene: TRBV6-1; CDR3 protein: CASSDQGRGYQPQHF
D gene: .; J gene: TRBJ2-3; V gene: TRBV7-9; CDR3 protein: CASSPRGGTTTDTQYF
D gene: .; J gene: TRBJ1-5; V gene: TRBV2; CDR3 protein: CASKTGRNQPQHF
D gene: TRBD2; J gene: TRBJ2-1; V gene: TRBV7-2; CDR3 protein: CASSRPSGGAPYNEQFF
D gene: .; J gene: TRBJ1-1; V gene: TRBV7-9; CDR3 protein: CASSFVLGANTEAFF
D gene: TRBD2; J gene: TRBJ2-1; V gene: TRBV2; CDR3 protein: CASSGRLALNYNEQFF
D gene: TRBD1; J gene: TRBJ1-2; V gene: TRBV5-1; CDR3 protein: CASSLRQGDYGYTF
D gene: .; J gene: TRBJ1-2; V gene: TRBV6-6; CDR3 protein: CASSYPERSYGYTF
D gene: TRBD1; J gene: TRBJ2-3; V gene: TRBV29-1; CDR3 protein: CSVEDPGTGATDTQYF
D gene: .; J gene: TRBJ1-4; V gene: TRBV18; CDR3 protein: CASSPAGSNEKLFF
D gene: .; J gene: TRBJ2-7; V gene: TRBV6-4; CDR3 protein: CASSDSNREEQYF
D gene: TRBD1; J gene: TRBJ1-5; V gene: TRBV2; CDR3 protein: CATQGQANQPQHF
D gene: TRBD1; J gene: TRBJ1-2; V gene: TRBV5-1; CDR3 protein: CASSSGQGLGYGYTF
D gene: TRBD1; J gene: TRBJ1-4; V gene: TRBV18; CDR3 protein: CASSPPGQGAKNEKLFF
D gene: .; J gene: TRBJ2-3; V gene: TRBV19; CDR3 protein: CAAKPGSSTDTQYF
D gene: TRBD2; J gene: TRBJ2-3; V gene: TRBV2; CDR3 protein: CASRWSSGGTDTQYF
D gene: .; J gene: TRBJ2-7; V gene: TRBV5-1; CDR3 protein: CASSIGGFDSYEQYF
D gene: TRBD2; J gene: TRBJ2-5; V gene: TRBV5-1; CDR3 protein: CASSLGLAGGPGETQYF
D gene: .; J gene: TRBJ1-5; V gene: TRBV2; CDR3 protein: CASSKTVNQPQHF